This T cell receptor (beta chain) originates from a study of cytomegalovirus exposure and HLA in healthy donors. Across the study: As released early, the data held about 85 million unique TCRs from HLA-typed donors.

Amplification used 60 Vbeta primers and 13 Jbeta primers. Only in-frame clones appear in the TCRdb table, and some are missing; sequencing was by immunoSEQ multiplex PCR. Found here are more than 95,000 clones, 75% to 80% of them singletons; the top ten hold approximately 5%. Trimming removed 3 bases at V and 7 bases at J, with 16 bases between. From germline, CDR1 is SGHNT and CDR2 YYREEE (reference sequence). The length of the CDR3 is 14 residues. The rearrangement joins TRBV5-4 to TRBJ2-5, with D possibly TRBD1 on 6 matching bases. The sample comprised PBMCs. The TCR originated in a man aged 60 to 75 in good health and CMV-seropositive. The CDR3 loop reads CASSYRTDSGTQYF. CDR3 sequence (DNA): TGTGCCAGCAGCTACCGGACAGACTCAGGGACCCAGTACTTC. Drawing the rest from reference TRBV5-4 and TRBJ2-5, the complete variable domain is ETGVTQSPTHLIKTRGQQVTLRCSSQSGHNTVSWYQQALGQGPQFIFQYYREEENGRGNFPPRFSGLQFPNYSSELNVNALELDDSALYLCASSYRTDSGTQYFGPGTRLLVL.